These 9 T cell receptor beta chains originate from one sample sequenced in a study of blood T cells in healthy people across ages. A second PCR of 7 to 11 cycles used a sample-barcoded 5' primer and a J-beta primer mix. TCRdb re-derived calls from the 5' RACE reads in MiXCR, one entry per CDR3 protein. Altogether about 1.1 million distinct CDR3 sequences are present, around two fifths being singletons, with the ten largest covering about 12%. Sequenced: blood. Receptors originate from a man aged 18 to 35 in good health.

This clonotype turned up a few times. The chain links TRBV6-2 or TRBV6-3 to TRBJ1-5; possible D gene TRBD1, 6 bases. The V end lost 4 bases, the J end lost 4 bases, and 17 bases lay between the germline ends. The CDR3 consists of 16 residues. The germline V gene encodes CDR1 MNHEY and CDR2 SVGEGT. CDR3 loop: CASSFRGGWTNQPQHF. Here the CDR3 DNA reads TGTGCCAGCAGTTTCAGGGGTGGTTGGACGAATCAGCCCCAGCATTTT.

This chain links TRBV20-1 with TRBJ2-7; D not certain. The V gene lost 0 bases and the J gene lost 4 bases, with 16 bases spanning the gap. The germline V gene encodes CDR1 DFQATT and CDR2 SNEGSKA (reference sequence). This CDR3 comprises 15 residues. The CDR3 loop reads CSARDLAKGRYEQYF. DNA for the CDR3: TGCAGTGCTAGAGATCTTGCCAAAGGCAGGTACGAGCAGTACTTC.

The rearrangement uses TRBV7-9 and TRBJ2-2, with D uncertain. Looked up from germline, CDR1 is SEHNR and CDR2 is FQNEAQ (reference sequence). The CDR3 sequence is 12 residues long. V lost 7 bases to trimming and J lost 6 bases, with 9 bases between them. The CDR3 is CASIRVAGELFF. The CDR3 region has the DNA TGTGCCAGCATCCGAGTGGCCGGGGAGCTGTTTTTT. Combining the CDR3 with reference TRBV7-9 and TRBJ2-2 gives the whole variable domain DTGVSQNPRHKITKRGQNVTFRCDPISEHNRLYWYRQTLGQGPEFLTYFQNEAQLEKSRLLSDRFSAERPKGSFSTLEIQRTEQGDSAMYLCASIRVAGELFFGEGSRLTVL.

In DNA form, the CDR3 reads TGTGCCAGCAGCAATCTGTCGGGACACAACACCGGGGAGCTGTTTTTT. Protein sequence: CASSNLSGHNTGELFF. This chain connects TRBV21-1 to TRBJ2-2; the D call TRBD1 from the table was never checked on the DNA. TRBV21-1 is a pseudogene locus. The CDR3 covers 16 residues.

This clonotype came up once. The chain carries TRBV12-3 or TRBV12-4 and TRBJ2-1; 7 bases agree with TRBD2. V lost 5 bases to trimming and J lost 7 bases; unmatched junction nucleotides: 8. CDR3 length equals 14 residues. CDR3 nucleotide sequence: TGTGCCAGCAGTCCAAGCGGGATTAGGAATGAGCAGTTCTTC. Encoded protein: CASSPSGIRNEQFF.

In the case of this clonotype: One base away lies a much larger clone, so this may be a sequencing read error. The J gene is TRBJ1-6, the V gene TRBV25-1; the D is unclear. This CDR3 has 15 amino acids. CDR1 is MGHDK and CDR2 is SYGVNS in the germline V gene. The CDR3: CASSEFGPYNSPPHF. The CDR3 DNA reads TGTGCCAGCAGTGAATTTGGACCTTATAATTCACCCCCCCACTTT.

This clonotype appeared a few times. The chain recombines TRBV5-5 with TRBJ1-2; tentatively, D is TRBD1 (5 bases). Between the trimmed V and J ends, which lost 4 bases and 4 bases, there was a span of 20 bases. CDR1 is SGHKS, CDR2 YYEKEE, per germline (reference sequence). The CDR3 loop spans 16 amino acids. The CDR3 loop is CASSHPVGTAGYGYTF. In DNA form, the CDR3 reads TGTGCCAGCAGCCACCCCGTCGGGACGGCCGGCTATGGCTACACCTTC.

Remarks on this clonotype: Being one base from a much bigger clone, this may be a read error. For the CDR3, the DNA is TGTGCCAGCAGTTTACGGGGGGCGATTTACGAGCAGTACTTC. Translation: CASSLRGAIYEQYF. The rearrangement links TRBV12-3 or TRBV12-4 to TRBJ2-4; tentative D call: TRBD2 (7 bases). The J call may be faulty, since TRBJ2-7 better matches the DNA end. The CDR3 extends over 14 amino acids.

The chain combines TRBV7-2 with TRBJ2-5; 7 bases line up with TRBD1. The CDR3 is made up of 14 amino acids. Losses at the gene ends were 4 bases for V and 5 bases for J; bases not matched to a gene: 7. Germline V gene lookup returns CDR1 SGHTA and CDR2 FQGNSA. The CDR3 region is CASSYFRGSETQYF. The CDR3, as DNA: TGTGCCAGCAGCTATTTCAGGGGGAGCGAGACCCAGTACTTC. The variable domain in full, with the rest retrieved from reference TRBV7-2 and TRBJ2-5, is GAGVSQSPSNKVTEKGKDVELRCDPISGHTALYWYRQSLGQGLEFLIYFQGNSAPDKSGLPSDRFSAERTGGSVSTLTIQRTQQEDSAVYLCASSYFRGSETQYFGPGTRLLVL.